This T cell receptor beta chain was identified during a study of blood T cells in healthy people across ages. With each sample, at least 5 micrograms of total RNA were extracted. The CDR3 is 15 amino acids. Germline V CDR1 and CDR2: LNHNV, YYDKDF (reference sequence). Deletions cut 3 bases from V and 4 bases from J, with 13 bases between. Combining a sample-barcoded 5' primer with a J-beta primer mix, a second PCR ran for roughly 7 to 11 cycles. TCRdb processed the 5' RACE reads anew with MiXCR; each CDR3 protein has one entry. The sample yields roughly 860,000 distinct CDR3 sequences, under 80% seen once.

The sample taken for sequencing was blood. The clonotype comes from a man aged 30-40 years in good health. V is TRBV15 and J is TRBJ2-1; tentatively, D is TRBD1 (6 bases). CDR3: CATSSPGQQYNEQFF. The CDR3 DNA reads TGTGCCACCAGCAGCCCGGGACAACAATACAATGAGCAGTTCTTC.